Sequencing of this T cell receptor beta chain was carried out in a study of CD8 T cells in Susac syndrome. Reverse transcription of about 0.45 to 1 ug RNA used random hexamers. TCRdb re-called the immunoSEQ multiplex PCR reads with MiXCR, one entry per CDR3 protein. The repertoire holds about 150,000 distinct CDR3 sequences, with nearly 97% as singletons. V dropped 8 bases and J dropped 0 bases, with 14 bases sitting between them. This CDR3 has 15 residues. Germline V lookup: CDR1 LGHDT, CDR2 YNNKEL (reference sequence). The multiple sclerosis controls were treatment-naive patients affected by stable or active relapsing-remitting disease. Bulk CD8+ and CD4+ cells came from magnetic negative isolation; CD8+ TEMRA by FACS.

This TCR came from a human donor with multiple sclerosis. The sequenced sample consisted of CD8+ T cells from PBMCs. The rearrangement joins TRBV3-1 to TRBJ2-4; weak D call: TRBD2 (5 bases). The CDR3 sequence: CASSGEGLAKNIQYF. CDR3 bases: TGTGCCAGCTCTGGAGAGGGATTAGCCAAAAACATTCAGTACTTC.